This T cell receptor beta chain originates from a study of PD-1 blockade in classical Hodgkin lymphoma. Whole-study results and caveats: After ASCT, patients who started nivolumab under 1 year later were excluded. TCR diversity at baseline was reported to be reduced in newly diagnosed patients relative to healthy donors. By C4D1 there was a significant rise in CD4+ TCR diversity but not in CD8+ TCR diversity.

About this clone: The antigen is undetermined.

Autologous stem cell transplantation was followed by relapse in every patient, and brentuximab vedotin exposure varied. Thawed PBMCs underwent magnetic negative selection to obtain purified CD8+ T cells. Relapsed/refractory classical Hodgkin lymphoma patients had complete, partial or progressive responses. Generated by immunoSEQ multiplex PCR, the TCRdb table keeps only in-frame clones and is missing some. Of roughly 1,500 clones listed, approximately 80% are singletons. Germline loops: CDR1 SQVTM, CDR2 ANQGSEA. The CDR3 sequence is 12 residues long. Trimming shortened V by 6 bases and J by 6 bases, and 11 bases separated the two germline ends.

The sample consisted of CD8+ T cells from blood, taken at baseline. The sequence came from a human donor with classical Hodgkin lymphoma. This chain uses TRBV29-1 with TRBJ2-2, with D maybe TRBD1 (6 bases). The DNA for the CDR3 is TGCAGCGTACCCGACAGGCCCGGGGAGCTGTTTTTT. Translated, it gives CSVPDRPGELFF.